This T cell receptor beta chain was profiled in a study of T cells in women clearing cervical HPV infection (dated by TCRdb to 2017 to 2018). Concerning the study at large: The cases were some 26 women with histologically confirmed HPV16-related CIN3 or worse, and 2 of those women had invasive cancers. The 25 controls were women who cleared a single incident HPV16 infection within 12 months without developing precancer or cancer. Blood from cases was collected at the visit where the lesion was first found, while blood from controls was collected once the infection could no longer be detected. Among cases, blood sampling came a median of roughly 150 days after lesion detection, with an interquartile range of roughly 90 to 230 days. Because only a few women had HLA typing data, the possibility that HLA type acted as a confounder could not be ruled out. This exploratory proof-of-principle case-control study, nested within the Guanacaste HPV Natural History Study in Costa Rica, compared TCR repertoires among women with different cervical HPV16 outcomes. Cases were matched to controls by age within five years and by the year the sample was collected. Cases had a median age of 34 years and controls had a median age of about 37, with no significant differences in baseline characteristics. In the parent cohort, some 9,900 women aged 18 or older were enrolled in Guanacaste, Costa Rica, during about 1993 to 1995 and then followed for under nine years. Quality controls consisted of five blinded duplicates per group, for a total of about 60 samples made up of around 50 participants and roughly ten replicates. What the research found in general, with its limitations: Because T-cell numbers per sample were unknown, differences in richness could reflect varying T-cell content rather than repertoire biology. Cases were distinguished from controls with an estimated AUC of roughly 0.82 by random forest classifiers combining richness and V gene abundances. CIN3+ cases had significantly higher TCR repertoire richness than controls across sequencing depths, but evenness did not differ between the groups. Because of the cross-sectional design, the study could not determine whether the associations came before infection or resulted from infection, and neither effector/memory subsets nor HPV-specific T cells were isolated. Cases had lower TRBV6-7 relative abundance than controls (approximately 0.11% versus 0.16%; Bonferroni P = 0.0008).

For this chain, trimming is 1 base at the V end and 8 bases at the J end, and the number of junction bases without a gene match is 7. The germline V gene gives CDR1 as SNHLY and CDR2 as FYNNEI. The CDR3 covers 15 residues, taking in both the cysteine and the phenylalanine. Sequencing covers 36 bases of the CDR3, shown here with the frame starting at base 1. As for this clone: The clone's antigen remains unknown. Sequencing ends 3 residues short of the CDR3 end; the germline J gene provides the rest.

Every participant had a single incident cervical HPV16 infection, and prevalent HPV16 infections were excluded. Cervical HPV DNA was detected by MY09/MY11 PCR, and genotyping was performed by dot-blot hybridization. Roughly 15 mL of heparinized blood was centrifuged, after which the buffy coat was aliquoted, frozen at -30 degrees C, and then stored at -80 degrees C. QIAGEN kits were used to extract genomic DNA from the buffy coat specimens. TCR beta CDR3 regions were amplified by multiplex PCR from an average of about 1,300 ng genomic DNA per sample using the immunoSEQ assay. The assay corrected primer bias using a complete synthetic TCR repertoire to establish an amplification baseline. The amplicons were sequenced on the Illumina platform. Processing in the source paper ran as follows. Sequence errors were corrected by clustering with frequency ratios and a modified nearest-neighbor algorithm, and the sequences were then analyzed in the immunoSEQ Analyzer using IMGT gene definitions. TCR richness and evenness were averaged over 20 rarefaction repeats at each rarefaction depth, excluding samples with fewer sequences than the depth. Relative abundances of V, D and J genes were compared between groups using Wilcoxon rank sum tests, with FDR correction applied. An intraclass correlation of around 96% for TCR richness and an average of around 76% across 66 gene segments were obtained from the blinded duplicates. TCRdb mirrors the immuneACCESS table, restricted to in-frame sequences. Some clones are absent from its copies; in checked studies, under half trace to an unresolved V gene, and the reason for the others is unknown. V, J and clone size are taken as reported in that table, and D and trimming were inferred from the DNA itself. The sample's table lists a count of around 30,000 clones. Approximately 2.9% of the sample is in the top ten clones.

The source is a woman between 18 and 70 years old with a cervical HPV16 infection that either progressed to CIN3+ or cleared (not recorded which). Source material: blood buffy coat. This sequence uses TRBV2 and TRBJ1-4; 7 nucleotides in the junction match TRBD1. The CDR3 region: CASSEGRQGGEKLFF. The CDR3 DNA, read in part, is TGTGCCAGCAGTGAAGGGCGACAGGGTGGAGAAAAA.